A selection of T cell receptor beta chains follows, all from one sample in a study of T cells in Graves' hyperthyroidism and ophthalmopathy. TCRdb fed the multiplex PCR reads into MiXCR, producing one record per CDR3 protein. Of some 490,000 distinct CDR3 sequences in the sample, about 22% are singletons; the top ten hold around 54%. The sequencing input was blood. Every receptor here comes from a woman aged 65 to 85 with Graves' ophthalmopathy. Each CDR3 is given without its conserved first and last residue. A D gene is named only where the DNA matches it firmly. Clone size, where shown, is once, few, many, or a class for clones that have expanded.

D gene	V gene	CDR3 length	clone size	CDR3 protein
TRBD2	TRBV6-2/TRBV6-3	13	few	ASRTSGKKRDTQY
NA	TRBV7-3	14	NA	ASSLNLMYSNQPQH
NA	TRBV20-1	11	NA	SARRQSNQPQH
NA	TRBV2	15	NA	ASSPDSLRAGANEQF
NA	TRBV7-9	14	many	ASSLSPASSTDTQY
NA	TRBV13	9	NA	AISEMETQY
NA	TRBV24-1	12	few	ATSPTGMTLEQY
TRBD2	TRBV5-1	11	NA	ASKSSGRETQY
TRBD2	TRBV29-1	11	many	SVFGGSINEQF
NA	TRBV10-3	9	few	AIRDTSEQY
NA	TRBV6-2/TRBV6-3	12	many	ASSTMGKDQPQH
NA	TRBV7-3	15	NA	ASSLGWTASGANVLT
NA	TRBV12-3/TRBV12-4	17	many	ASSLPQGPRLGDLNEQF
TRBD1	TRBV9	12	NA	ASSATGQQETQY
NA	TRBV20-1	13	NA	SVTRPGISGNTIY
TRBD2	TRBV6-1	13	few	ASREAGGTYNEQF
NA	TRBV6-2/TRBV6-3	11	few	ASRPQGNYGFT
NA	TRBV30	11	many	AWRRVGRNEQF
NA	TRBV10-3	12	NA	AISEEVGDTEAF
NA	TRBV6-2/TRBV6-3	11	many	ASSYSYTTEAF
NA	TRBV5-1	12	NA	ASTQLLGSYEQY
TRBD2	TRBV12-3/TRBV12-4	13	many	ASSSSSGAPYEQY
NA	TRBV11-2	10	NA	ASSHPRGEQY
NA	TRBV28	12	many	ASRGWEYTGELF
TRBD1	TRBV7-2	12	many	ASSLRTGEGGYT
NA	TRBV6-1	13	NA	ASSTDRRGTGARY
TRBD1	TRBV5-1	14	NA	ASSPELTGEYTEAF
NA	TRBV2	11	many	ASRGPPRGTQY
TRBD2	TRBV7-2	12	NA	ASSFVAGTIEQF
NA	TRBV30	12	few	AWGAGIDTGELF
NA	TRBV14	11	few	ASSPGPSLKAF
NA	TRBV28	13	NA	AISEVWGTHNEQF
NA	TRBV27	11	NA	ASSQQGETEAF
NA	TRBV29-1	7	NA	DSYSPLH
NA	TRBV7-9	12	NA	ASSLAGPNYGYT